This T cell receptor (beta chain) was documented in a study of long-term antiretroviral therapy in people with HIV. Assay version v3.0 of immunoSEQ was used, and it was run at survey level. TCRdb's copy holds only in-frame clones and misses some; the assay was immunoSEQ multiplex PCR. The repertoire holds tens of thousands of clones, with approximately 90% as singletons. The V end lost 2 bases, the J end lost 1 base, and 11 bases lay between the germline ends. CDR1 and CDR2 from the germline V gene are MNHNS and SASEGT. There are 15 residues in the CDR3. The sequence derives from a man aged 18-30 years with HIV. V is TRBV6-1 and J is TRBJ1-2, with a possible D match to TRBD1 (5 bases). The material was unsorted PBMCs, obtained 1.1 years after starting antiretroviral therapy. Here the CDR3 reads CASSERTGLNYGYTF. The CDR3 coding sequence is TGTGCCAGCAGTGAAAGAACAGGACTTAACTATGGCTACACCTTC.